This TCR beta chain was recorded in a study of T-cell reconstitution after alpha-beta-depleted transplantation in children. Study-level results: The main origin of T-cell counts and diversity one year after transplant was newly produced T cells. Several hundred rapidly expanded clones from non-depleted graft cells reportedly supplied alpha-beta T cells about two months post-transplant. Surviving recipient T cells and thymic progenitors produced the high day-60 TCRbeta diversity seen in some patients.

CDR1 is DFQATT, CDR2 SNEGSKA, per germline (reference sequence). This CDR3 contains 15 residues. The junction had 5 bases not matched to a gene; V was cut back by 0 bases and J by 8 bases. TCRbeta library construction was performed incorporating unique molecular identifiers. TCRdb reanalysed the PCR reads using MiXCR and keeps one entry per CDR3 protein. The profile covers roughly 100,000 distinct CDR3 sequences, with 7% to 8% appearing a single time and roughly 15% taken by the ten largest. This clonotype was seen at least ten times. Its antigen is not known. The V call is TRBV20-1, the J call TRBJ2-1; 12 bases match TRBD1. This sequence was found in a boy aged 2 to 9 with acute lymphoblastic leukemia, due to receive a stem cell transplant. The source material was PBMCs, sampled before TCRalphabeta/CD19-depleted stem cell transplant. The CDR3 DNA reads TGCAGTGCTAGAGATGCCGGGACAGGGGGCGATGAGCAGTTCTTC. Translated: CSARDAGTGGDEQFF.